This entry describes one T cell receptor (beta chain). Its antigen is as yet unknown. The sample originates from a study of T cell repertoires in cytomegalovirus infection. Study background: It can be stated that public TCR beta signatures indicated CMV infection as well as a matching HLA type. Study-wide results and limits: HLA-C-restricted TCR beta clonotypes specific for CMV led the ex vivo response. Based on cumulative public TCR beta family frequency, carriers of CMV plus the relevant HLA were identified.

Germline assignment: CDR1 MNHNS and CDR2 SASEGT. CDR3 length equals 17 residues. Trimming took 4 bases from V and 0 from J; bases not matched to a gene: 5. One entry per CDR3 protein, called by TCRdb with MiXCR from the reads. The sample holds approximately 750,000 distinct CDR3 sequences; 35% to 45% are singletons and the top ten take 2.5% to 3.5%. Sequencing input: PBMCs. The receptor was isolated from a human donor in good health (CMV status not recorded). Some clones in this sample may be carry-over from other donors' samples. The chain recombines TRBV6-1 with TRBJ2-6, with 8 bases matching TRBD1. For the CDR3, the DNA is TGTGCCAGCAGTGGCCAGGACAGGGACTCTGGGGCCAACGTCCTGACTTTC. This codes for CASSGQDRDSGANVLTF.